Given below is one T cell receptor beta chain in context. The specificity of this receptor is unknown. The CDR3 starts with the cysteine, ends with the phenylalanine, and has 18 residues. The nucleotide record is missing. The library was obtained by 5' RACE. The input for every TCR library was 3,500 to 4,000 ng of total RNA. For each sample, cDNA synthesis with SMARTScribe reverse transcriptase was split into eight separate reactions. During cDNA synthesis, template switching was used to introduce unique molecular identifiers that contained a 6-nucleotide sample barcode. TCRalpha and TCRbeta cDNA was amplified by two nested PCRs of approximately 17 and 9 cycles, with bead purification after each PCR. Before amplification, the cDNA was treated with uracil DNA-glycosylase and purified using the QIAquick PCR purification kit. In the second PCR, Illumina TruSeq-compatible adapters and sample-specific barcodes were added. Library quality and concentration were assessed using TapeStation and Qubit, and roughly 5.5 ng of each library was pooled. Pooled libraries were sequenced on an Illumina HiSeq2500 single-index Rapid Run with 2 x 100 bp reads and custom sequencing primers. In the authors' own workflow: UMI-based consensus assembly with MiGEC version 1.2.6 was used to correct PCR and sequencing errors. V(D)J alignment, clonotype assembly and CDR3 extraction were performed with MiXCR version 2.1.1. Gene usage, clonotype sharing and MAIT/NKT TCR abundance were normalised by analysing the top 1000, 10 000 and 20 000 clonotypes per sample. Diversity was computed as the inverse Simpson index with the vegan R package after downsampling to 27 000 UMIs. Paired Mann-Whitney U tests were applied to discordant twin pairs, and Benjamini-Hochberg correction was used for multiple testing. After the reads were reprocessed by TCRdb, one entry was made per CDR3 protein sequence, with no DNA. These V and J calls derive from TCRdb rather than the authors' analysis. The sample's records list around 400,000 distinct CDR3 sequences. The top ten clonotypes cover about 2.3% of the sample.

This sample is drawn from a study of monozygotic twins with inflammatory bowel disease (dated 2019 in TCRdb). As for the study more broadly: In total, 28 monozygotic twin pairs made up the full study: 19 Danish pairs, all IBD-discordant, plus nine German pairs, of which four were IBD-concordant and five were IBD-discordant. The search for disease-associated traits relied mainly on comparing IBD patients with their genetically identical healthy co-twins within discordant pairs. Each individual had, on average, about 151 000 unique TCRalpha sequences and 181 000 unique TCRbeta sequences available for analysis. On the study overall, not on this receptor specifically: Distinction between different T cell subtypes could not be achieved in the analysis. Because patients received different immunosuppressive treatments, the repertoires may have picked up extra background noise and variability between individuals. Repertoire similarity did not differ between concordant and discordant twins, which could be due to limited statistical power. Compared with healthy twins, IBD patients had fewer clonotypes in common with other individuals, a difference most pronounced in patients showing signs of disease activity. The results gave no support for a single strong signal or clonotype linked to IBD. Measured by the inverse Simpson index, TCRbeta repertoire diversity was lower in IBD patients than in their healthy co-twins.

An approximately 2.5 ml peripheral blood sample was drawn into PAXgene tubes per donor and stored at -80°C. Total RNA was isolated from whole blood with the PAXgene blood miRNA kit on an automated QIAcube, without T cell sorting. Peripheral blood from monozygotic twin pairs concordant or discordant for inflammatory bowel disease was subjected to deep TCRalpha and TCRbeta repertoire profiling with unique molecular barcoding. Smoking habits were recorded for all twin pairs, and individuals were classified as current, former or never smokers. The chain employs TRBV21-1 and TRBJ1-5; there is no DNA to check the TCRdb D call of TRBD1. TRBV21-1 is flagged as a pseudogene. The receptor's source is a human donor with ulcerative colitis or Crohn's disease, or a healthy co-twin of an affected twin (not recorded which). Sequencing was done on a sample of blood. The CDR3 protein is CASSKAEPGQGRQQPQHF.